This TCR beta chain was profiled in a study of early T cells in non-severe SARS-CoV-2 infection. This CDR3 comprises 14 residues. V lost 0 bases and J lost 7, with 16 bases in between. Looked up from germline, CDR1 is SQVTM and CDR2 is ANQGSEA. This clonotype was found many times. TCRdb itself ran the 5' RACE reads through MiXCR, one entry per CDR3 protein. In the table there are around 76,000 distinct CDR3 sequences, roughly 12% of which are singletons. The sequence was obtained from an adult who was a healthcare worker with PCR-confirmed SARS-CoV-2 infection or an uninfected control (not recorded which). The sequencing sample was made of whole blood. The chain combines TRBV29-1 with TRBJ2-7; D could derive from TRBD1 or TRBD2 (6 bases each). CDR3: CSVEDRWQGREQYF. The CDR3 DNA is TGCAGCGTTGAAGATCGGTGGCAGGGGAGGGAGCAGTACTTC.